One TCR beta chain is described in this entry. This entry is derived from a study of blood T cell repertoires in COVID-19. Study context: Acute and convalescent COVID-19 specimens originated in the United States, Italy and Spain. Sources were T cells, B-cell-depleted T cells, or PBMCs; the material itself was cDNA or gDNA.

V lost 2 bases and J 0 bases, leaving 13 bases between the germline ends. The CDR3 has 16 residues. The authors' processing: Using reference gene primer amplification, nucleated cell counts were estimated. TCRdb's copy holds only in-frame clones and misses some; the assay was immunoSEQ multiplex PCR. The DNA gave D and trimming, while V, J and clone size come from that table. The table shows some 130,000 clones, with roughly 88% occurring only once. Source material: peripheral blood. This sequence joins TRBV6-7 and TRBJ1-2; D is uncertain. TRBV6-7 is an open reading frame whose function is uncertain. The source is a man aged 50-59 years with acute or convalescent COVID-19. CDR3 in amino acids: CASSYPMAGANYGYTF. For the CDR3, the DNA is TGTGCCAGCAGTTACCCCATGGCCGGGGCTAACTATGGCTACACCTTC.